This T cell receptor beta chain emerged from a study of identical twins. The CDR3 spans 18 residues. V gave up 0 bases and J gave up 4 bases, with 18 bases separating them. CDR1 is SGHAT, CDR2 FQNNGV, per germline. In TCRdb, the 5' RACE reads were re-called with MiXCR into one record per CDR3 protein. The profile shows a few hundred thousand distinct CDR3 sequences, under 20% of them singletons. The study's findings and limits: With monozygotic twins, out-of-frame TCR alpha sharing exceeded what models estimated. Weaker excess sharing between twins was seen in beta out-of-frame sequences.

Among all donors, each was a healthy Caucasian. This clonotype came up a few times. Its antigen is unknown. This rearrangement joins TRBV11-2 to TRBJ2-2, with no clear D. The receptor was isolated from a man aged 50 to 59 in good health. Sequencing input: naive T cells sorted from blood. This CDR3 reads CASSLDRLGLPRTGELFF. Here the CDR3 DNA reads TGTGCCAGCAGCTTAGATCGGTTAGGCCTCCCACGCACCGGGGAGCTGTTTTTT.